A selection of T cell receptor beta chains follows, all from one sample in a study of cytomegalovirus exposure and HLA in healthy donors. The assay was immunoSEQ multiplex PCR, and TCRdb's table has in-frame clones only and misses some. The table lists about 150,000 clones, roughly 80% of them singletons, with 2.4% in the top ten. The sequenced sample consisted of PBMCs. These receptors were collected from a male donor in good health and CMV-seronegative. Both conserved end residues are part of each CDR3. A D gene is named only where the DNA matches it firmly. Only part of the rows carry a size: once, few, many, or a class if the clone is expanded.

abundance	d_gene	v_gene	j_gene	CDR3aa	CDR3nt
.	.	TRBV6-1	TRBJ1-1	CASSESFFQGGTEAFF	TGTGCCAGCAGTGAATCGTTCTTTCAGGGAGGCACTGAAGCTTTCTTT
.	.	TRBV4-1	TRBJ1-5	CASSQEPGGGNQPQHF	TGCGCCAGCAGCCAAGAGCCTGGGGGGGGCAATCAGCCCCAGCATTTT
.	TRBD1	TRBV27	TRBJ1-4	CASSFPGQLEKLFF	TGTGCCAGCAGTTTCCCGGGACAGCTTGAAAAACTGTTTTTT
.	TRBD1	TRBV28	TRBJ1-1	CASSIPGQGNTEAFF	TGTGCCAGCAGTATACCGGGACAGGGGAACACTGAAGCTTTCTTT
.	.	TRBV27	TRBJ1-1	CASSLSGRGNTEAFF	TGTGCCAGCAGTTTATCGGGCCGGGGAAACACTGAAGCTTTCTTT
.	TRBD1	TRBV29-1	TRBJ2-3	CSAQPGGDDTQYF	TGCAGCGCCCAGCCAGGGGGCGATGATACGCAGTATTTT
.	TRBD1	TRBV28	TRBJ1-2	CASSLRIWTGGYTF	TGTGCCAGCAGTTTAAGGATCTGGACAGGCGGCTACACCTTC
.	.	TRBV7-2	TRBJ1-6	CASSTTGTYDSPLHF	TGTGCCAGCAGCACAACTGGGACATACGATTCACCCCTCCACTTT
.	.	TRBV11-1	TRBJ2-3	CASSTKGGDTDTQYF	TGTGCCAGCAGCACCAAAGGAGGAGACACAGATACGCAGTATTTT
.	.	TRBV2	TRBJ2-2	CATQGRGTGELFF	TGTGCCACACAGGGCAGGGGTACCGGGGAGCTGTTTTTT
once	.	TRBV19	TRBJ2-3	CASSMGAITDTQYF	TGTGCCAGTAGTATGGGGGCTATAACAGATACGCAGTATTTT
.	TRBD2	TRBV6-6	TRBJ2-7	CASGWTSGYEQYF	TGTGCCAGCGGATGGACTAGCGGCTACGAGCAGTACTTC
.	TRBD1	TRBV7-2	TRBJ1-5	CASSRPGTGGSNQPQHF	TGTGCCAGCAGCCGTCCCGGGACAGGGGGAAGCAATCAGCCCCAGCATTTT
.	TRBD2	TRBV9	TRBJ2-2	CASSVGTSGGNGELFF	TGTGCCAGCAGCGTAGGGACTAGCGGGGGAAATGGGGAGCTGTTTTTT
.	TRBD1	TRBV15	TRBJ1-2	CATSSDRGFGYTF	TGTGCCACCAGCAGTGACAGGGGGTTTGGCTACACCTTC
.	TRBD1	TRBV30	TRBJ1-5	CAWSPGTGVDQPQHF	TGTGCCTGGAGTCCCGGGACAGGGGTCGATCAGCCCCAGCATTTT
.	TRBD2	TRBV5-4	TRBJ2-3	CASSLGGGGADTQYF	TGTGCCAGCAGCTTGGGGGGGGGAGGGGCAGATACGCAGTATTTT
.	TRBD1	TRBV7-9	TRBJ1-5	CASSLATGTGNNQPQHF	TGTGCCAGCAGCTTAGCGACTGGGACAGGGAACAATCAGCCCCAGCATTTT
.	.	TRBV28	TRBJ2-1	CASSLTSSDEQFF	TGTGCCAGCAGTCTTACTAGCTCCGATGAGCAGTTCTTC
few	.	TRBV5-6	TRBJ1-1	CASSLGFSGSASTEAFF	TGTGCCAGCAGCTTAGGTTTTTCGGGGTCGGCGTCCACTGAAGCTTTCTTT
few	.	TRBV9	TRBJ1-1	CASSADAGNTEAFF	TGTGCCAGCAGCGCCGACGCAGGGAACACTGAAGCTTTCTTT
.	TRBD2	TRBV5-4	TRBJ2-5	CAMGTRNQETQYF	TGTGCAATGGGGACTAGAAACCAAGAGACCCAGTACTTC
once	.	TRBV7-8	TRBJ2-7	CASSSVGQLSYEQYF	TGTGCCAGCAGCTCTGTCGGACAGCTTTCCTACGAGCAGTACTTC
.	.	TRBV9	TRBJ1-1	CASSGGQVNTEAFF	TGTGCCAGCAGCGGGGGACAAGTAAACACTGAAGCTTTCTTT
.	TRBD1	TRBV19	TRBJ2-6	CASSRGQGSSGANVLTF	TGTGCCAGTAGTAGGGGACAGGGAAGCTCTGGGGCCAACGTCCTGACTTTC
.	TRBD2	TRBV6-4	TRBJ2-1	CASSGPGTSGGAGGDNEQFF	TGTGCCAGCAGTGGGCCGGGGACTAGCGGGGGGGCCGGGGGAGACAATGAGCAGTTCTTC
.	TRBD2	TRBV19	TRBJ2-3	CASSQGTSGRRDTQYF	TGTGCCAGTAGCCAAGGGACTAGCGGGAGGCGGGATACGCAGTATTTT
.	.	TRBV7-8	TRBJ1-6	CASSLVAQRGSYNSPLHF	TGTGCCAGCAGCTTAGTAGCGCAACGTGGCTCCTATAATTCACCCCTCCACTTT
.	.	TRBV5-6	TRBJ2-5	CASSLITTRQETQYF	TGTGCCAGCAGCTTGATTACAACCCGCCAAGAGACCCAGTACTTC
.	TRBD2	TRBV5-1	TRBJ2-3	CASSLAATSGGSTDTQYF	TGCGCCAGCAGCTTGGCCGCCACTAGCGGGGGAAGCACAGATACGCAGTATTTT
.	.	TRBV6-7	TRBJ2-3	CASSLSTGVGTDTQYF	TGTGCCAGCAGTTTATCAACGGGAGTTGGGACAGATACGCAGTATTTT
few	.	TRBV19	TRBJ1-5	CASTEAREAQPQHF	TGTGCCAGTACCGAGGCGAGGGAAGCTCAGCCCCAGCATTTT
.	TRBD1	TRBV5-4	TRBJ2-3	CASSPVDRGLGSQYF	TGTGCCAGCAGCCCCGTCGACAGGGGATTAGGGTCGCAGTATTTT
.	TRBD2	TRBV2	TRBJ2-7	CASRNRTSFYEQYF	TGTGCCAGCAGAAACCGGACTAGCTTCTACGAGCAGTACTTC
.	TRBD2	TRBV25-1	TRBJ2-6	CASSEWGGTGANVLTF	TGTGCCAGCAGTGAATGGGGGGGGACTGGGGCCAACGTCCTGACTTTC
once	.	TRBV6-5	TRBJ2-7	CASSYRRVAYEQYF	TGTGCCAGCAGTTATCGGCGGGTTGCCTACGAGCAGTACTTC
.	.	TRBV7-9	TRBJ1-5	CASSLARVDQPQHF	TGTGCCAGCAGCTTAGCCAGGGTCGATCAGCCCCAGCATTTT
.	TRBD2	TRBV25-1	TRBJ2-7	CASSADGGDFSYEQYF	TGTGCCAGCAGTGCCGATGGGGGGGATTTCTCCTACGAGCAGTACTTC
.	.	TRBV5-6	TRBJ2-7	CASSFFTTGVYEQYF	TGTGCCAGCAGCTTTTTCACGACGGGGGTTTACGAGCAGTACTTC
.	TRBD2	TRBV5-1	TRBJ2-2	CASSLALAGGFTGELFF	TGCGCCAGCAGCTTGGCCCTAGCGGGAGGATTCACCGGGGAGCTGTTTTTT
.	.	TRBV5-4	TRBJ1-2	CASSFVGVGGGYTF	TGTGCCAGCAGCTTTGTAGGGGTGGGTGGTGGCTACACCTTC